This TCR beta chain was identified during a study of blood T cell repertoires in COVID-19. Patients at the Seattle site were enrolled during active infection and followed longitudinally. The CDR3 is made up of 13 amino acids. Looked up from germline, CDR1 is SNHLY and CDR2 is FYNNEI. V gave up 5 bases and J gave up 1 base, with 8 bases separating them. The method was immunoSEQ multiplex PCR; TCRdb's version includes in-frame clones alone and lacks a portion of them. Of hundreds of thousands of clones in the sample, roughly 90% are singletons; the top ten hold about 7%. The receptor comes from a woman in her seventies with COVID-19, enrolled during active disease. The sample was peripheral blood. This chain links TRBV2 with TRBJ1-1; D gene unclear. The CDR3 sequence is CASSPGPNTEAFF. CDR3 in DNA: TGTGCCAGCAGTCCAGGTCCGAACACTGAAGCTTTCTTT.